Given below is one T cell receptor beta chain in context. The antigen remains unidentified. The data belong to a study of graft-versus-host responses after intestinal transplantation. Using immunoSEQ multiplex PCR, the repertoire was profiled, and TCRdb retains in-frame clones only, with some absent. The table lists about 120,000 clones, 85% to 95% of them singletons, with roughly 3.5% in the top ten. The CDR3 extends over 15 amino acids. The germline gives CDR1 MGHRA, CDR2 YSYEKL. The V and J ends lost 5 bases and 3 bases, in that order; junction bases with no gene match: 8. The TCR sequence derives from a human donor who received an intestinal transplant. Sequenced here: unstimulated CD8+ T cells sorted from spleen or lymph node cells, sampled before intestinal transplant. The chain uses TRBV4-1 and TRBJ2-7, with 9 bases lining up with TRBD1. CDR3 residues: CASSGSMTGGYEQYF. In DNA, the CDR3 is TGCGCCAGCAGCGGCTCTATGACAGGGGGCTACGAGCAGTACTTC.